The rows below give T cell receptor beta chains drawn from one sample of a study of CD8+ T cells in alopecia areata. The assay was immunoSEQ multiplex PCR, and TCRdb's table has in-frame clones only and misses some. The sample consists of about 250,000 clones, 60% of them appearing once. The input for sequencing was CD4+ T cells sorted from blood, taken at roughly week 53, from a patient treated with tofacitinib. These receptors were obtained from a human donor with alopecia areata. Both conserved end residues are part of each CDR3. The D gene is left open where the match is weak. Clone sizes are given selectively: once, few, many, or a class where the clone is expanded.

DNA	CDR3	D	V	J	size
TGTGCCTGGATGAGACAGAGTTATAGTGTCACCTTC	CAWMRQSYSVTF	.	TRBV30	TRBJ1-2	.
TGTGCCAGCAGCTTATTTGACGGAAACTATGGCTACACCTTC	CASSLFDGNYGYTF	.	TRBV7-2	TRBJ1-2	few
TGTGCCAGCAGCCCTAGACTAGCCACGGATACGCAGTATTTT	CASSPRLATDTQYF	TRBD2	TRBV5-6	TRBJ2-3	.
TGTGCCTGGAGTGTGAAGGGGGCGGTTGGCTACACCTTC	CAWSVKGAVGYTF	TRBD1	TRBV30	TRBJ1-2	.
TGTGCCAGCAGTTACTCGACGGGGCGGAGCACAGATACGCAGTATTTT	CASSYSTGRSTDTQYF	.	TRBV6-5	TRBJ2-3	.
TGTGCCAGCAGGTCCGGGGATACGCAGTATTTT	CASRSGDTQYF	.	TRBV7-2	TRBJ2-3	.
TGTGCCAGCCACGACAGGGGGGAGGTCGGGGAGCTGTTTTTT	CASHDRGEVGELFF	TRBD1	TRBV2	TRBJ2-2	once
TGTGCCAGCTCACCCCGGACAGGGGTCTCCACAGATTCGCAGTATTTT	CASSPRTGVSTDSQYF	TRBD1	TRBV18	TRBJ2-3	.
TGTGCCACCAGCAGTGGGAGAACCGGGGAGCTGTTTTTT	CATSSGRTGELFF	.	TRBV15	TRBJ2-2	.
TGTGCCAGCAGCTCCCCGGATACGGCGTCAGATACGCAGTATTTT	CASSSPDTASDTQYF	.	TRBV5-6	TRBJ2-3	few
TGTGCCAGCAGCCGGTTGGGGACAGAAGCGCAGTATTTT	CASSRLGTEAQYF	TRBD1	TRBV14	TRBJ2-3	.
TGCAGCGTCCCGGGACAGGGGTATTTTGAGCAGTTCTTC	CSVPGQGYFEQFF	TRBD1	TRBV29-1	TRBJ2-1	.
TGTGCCAGCAGCTTAGGAGTTGCGGGCGGGGGCCCCACAGATACGCAGTATTTT	CASSLGVAGGGPTDTQYF	.	TRBV7-6	TRBJ2-3	.
TGCAGCGTTTTTACTACAGGGCTCCAAGAGACCCAGTACTTC	CSVFTTGLQETQYF	.	TRBV29-1	TRBJ2-5	.
TGTGCCAGCAGCCGGACAGGAGGAACAGATACGCAGTATTTT	CASSRTGGTDTQYF	TRBD1	TRBV7-2	TRBJ2-3	.
TGTGCCTGGGCTGTGACAGGGGGCACAGATACGCAGTATTTT	CAWAVTGGTDTQYF	TRBD1	TRBV30	TRBJ2-3	.
TGTGCCTGGAGTGTAACAGGGGGCCAAGAGACCCAGTACTTC	CAWSVTGGQETQYF	TRBD1	TRBV30	TRBJ2-5	.
TGTGCCAGCAGCCCAGGGGGAGGGGGACATCATGCGCAGTATTTT	CASSPGGGGHHAQYF	.	TRBV6-5	TRBJ2-3	.
TGTGCGCGGGACTCCCGAAATTATGGCTACACCTTC	CARDSRNYGYTF	.	TRBV30	TRBJ1-2	.
TGTGCCAGCAGCTTGCCTCCCCCGTCCTACGAGCAGTACTTC	CASSLPPPSYEQYF	.	TRBV5-4	TRBJ2-7	few